The text below deals with one T cell receptor beta chain. Germline V gene data show CDR1 as LGHNT and CDR2 as FRNRAP. The CDR3 is made up of 13 amino acids. V was cut by 4 bases and J by 4 bases, with 10 bases left in between. This entry belongs to a study of CD8 T cells in Susac syndrome. TEMRA cells were enriched by FACS, while CD8+ and CD4+ T cells were obtained through a negative isolation that was performed magnetically. Random hexamers served to reverse transcribe about 0.5 to 1 ug RNA. TCRdb passed the immunoSEQ multiplex PCR reads through MiXCR, listing each CDR3 protein once. The sample includes about 120,000 distinct CDR3 sequences, around 90% of them seen just once.

The sequence was collected from a human donor in good health. This chain joins TRBV12-5 and TRBJ1-2; possible D gene TRBD1, 6 bases. The sequenced material came from CD8+ T cells from PBMCs. The CDR3 DNA sequence: TGTGCTAGTGGTTCTGGGACATTCTATGGCTACACCTTC. It is translated as CASGSGTFYGYTF. The whole variable domain, remainder taken from reference TRBV12-5 and TRBJ1-2, is DARVTQTPRHKVTEMGQEVTMRCQPILGHNTVFWYRQTMMQGLELLAYFRNRAPLDDSGMPKDRFSAEMPDATLATLKIQPSEPRDSAVYFCASGSGTFYGYTFGSGTRLTVV.